This T cell receptor beta chain comes out of a study of blood T cell repertoires in COVID-19. The cohort comprised adults aged roughly 18 to 100 years residing in under 30 US areas. Authors' processing steps: It was from reference gene primer amplification that nucleated cell counts were estimated. Repertoires were generated with immunoSEQ multiplex PCR, while TCRdb's copy carries only in-frame clones and drops some. That table furnishes V, J and clone size, whereas the DNA furnished D and trimming. The sample includes 300,000 to 350,000 clones, around 90% seen only once; the top ten take approximately 4%. The trim removed 5 bases at V and 3 bases at J, leaving 4 bases unmatched. This CDR3 is built from 13 residues.

The sample taken for sequencing was PBMCs or T cells enriched from blood (not recorded which). The chain employs TRBV12-3 or TRBV12-4 and TRBJ2-7; 7 nucleotides align to TRBD2. The TCR comes from a woman aged 18 to 35 with acute COVID-19. In DNA, the CDR3 is TGTGCCAGCAGTCCGGCGGGGGTCTACGAGCAGTACTTC. Protein sequence: CASSPAGVYEQYF.